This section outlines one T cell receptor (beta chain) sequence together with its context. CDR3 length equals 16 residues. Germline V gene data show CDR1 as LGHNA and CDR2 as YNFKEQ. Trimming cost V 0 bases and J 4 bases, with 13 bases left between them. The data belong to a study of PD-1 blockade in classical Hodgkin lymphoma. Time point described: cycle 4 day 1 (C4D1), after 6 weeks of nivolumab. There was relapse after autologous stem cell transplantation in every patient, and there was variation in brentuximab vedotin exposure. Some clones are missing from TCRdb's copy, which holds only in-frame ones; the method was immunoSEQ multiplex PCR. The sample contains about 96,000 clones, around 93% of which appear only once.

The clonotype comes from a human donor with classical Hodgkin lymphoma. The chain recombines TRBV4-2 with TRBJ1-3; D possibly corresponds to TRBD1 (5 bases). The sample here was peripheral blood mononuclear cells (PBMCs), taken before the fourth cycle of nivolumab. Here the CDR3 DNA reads TGTGCCAGCAGCCAAGAGGCGTCGGGGACCGGAAACACCATATATTTT. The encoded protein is CASSQEASGTGNTIYF.